This T cell receptor (beta chain) was recorded in a study of blood T cell repertoires in COVID-19. Original processing methods: Reference gene primers were amplified, and this amplification served to estimate nucleated cell counts. Generated by immunoSEQ multiplex PCR, the TCRdb table keeps only in-frame clones and is missing some. D and trimming come from the DNA, and the V and J calls and clone size come from that table. Among some 200,000 clones listed, 89% were seen once. This clone came up once. Two negative PCRs, clearance, or symptom resolution characterized the recovered Cohort 3 donors. This TCR came from a woman between 18 and 30 years old who had recovered from COVID-19. The sample taken for sequencing was PBMCs or T cells enriched from blood (not recorded which).

The CDR3 DNA reads TGTGCCAGCAGATCTCCTAGCGGGGCGGTCTACGAGCAGTACTTC. It is translated as CASRSPSGAVYEQYF. The chain carries TRBV11-2 and TRBJ2-7; TRBD2 matches at 9 bases. V lost 6 bases, J lost 3 bases, and 9 bases stayed unmatched. Germline values: CDR1 SGHAT, CDR2 FQNNGV. This CDR3 contains 15 residues.